The 26 T cell receptor beta chains reported below all come from one sample, sequenced in a study of blood T cell repertoires in COVID-19. Only in-frame clones appear in the TCRdb table, and some are missing; sequencing was by immunoSEQ multiplex PCR. The table records about 75,000 clones, around 74% of them present only once. Sequenced input: peripheral blood. All receptors derive from a woman older than 75 with active or convalescent COVID-19.

DNA of the CDR3: TGTGCCACCGGGACAGACAAACTCTACGAGCAGTACTTC. Translated, it gives CATGTDKLYEQYF. This chain connects TRBV24-1 to TRBJ2-7; 7 bases are a match to TRBD1. The CDR3 totals 13 residues. Germline CDR1 reads KGHDR; CDR2 reads SFDVKD. V shed 9 bases, J shed 3 bases, and the junction held 7 bases outside the gene matches.

This chain connects TRBV19 to TRBJ2-5, with D possibly matching TRBD2 (5 bases). The CDR3 is made up of 16 amino acids. From germline, CDR1 is LNHDA and CDR2 SQIVND (reference sequence). V lost 1 base and J lost 4, with 16 bases in between. The DNA of the CDR3 is TGTGCCAGTAGTATAGGAGGACTCACTATGGGAGAGACCCAGTACTTC. It encodes CASSIGGLTMGETQYF.

V usage is TRBV28 and J usage is TRBJ2-1, with D possibly TRBD2 on 5 matching bases. Trimming stripped 4 bases from V and 0 bases from J, with 16 bases between. Germline V gives CDR1 MDHEN, CDR2 SYDVKM. The CDR3 is 17 residues long. DNA for the CDR3: TGTGCCAGCAGTTCGGGAAGTGGCGGTACCTCCTACAATGAGCAGTTCTTC. Its translation is CASSSGSGGTSYNEQFF.

V gene TRBV7-9 combines with J gene TRBJ2-7; possibly TRBD1 for D (6 bases). The CDR3 extends over 15 amino acids. V lost 2 bases, J lost 1 base, and 12 bases lay in between. Germline CDR1 SEHNR, CDR2 FQNEAQ (reference sequence). Here the CDR3 DNA reads TGTGCCAGCAGCTTAAGGGTCAGGGGATCCTACGAGCAGTACTTC. This translates into CASSLRVRGSYEQYF.

The genes are TRBV6-2 or TRBV6-3 and TRBJ2-1; D may be TRBD2 (6 bases). V was cut by 5 bases and J by 8 bases, with 16 bases left in between. Germline values: CDR1 MNHEY, CDR2 SVGEGT. The CDR3 runs to 14 residues. The CDR3 DNA follows: TGTGCCAGCAGTCCCCTTCGGGAGTCTCATGAGCAGTTCTTC. Residues: CASSPLRESHEQFF.

The rearrangement joins TRBV6-1 to TRBJ2-5, with TRBD2 matching 7 bases. Germline CDR1 is MNHNS and CDR2 is SASEGT. J gave up 5 bases and V 1 base, and 7 bases lay outside the gene matches. The length of the CDR3 is 15 residues. CDR3 nucleotides: TGTGCCAGCAGTGAAGGGGCATGGGGGGGGGAGACCCAGTACTTC. The encoded protein is CASSEGAWGGETQYF.

This clone was recorded once. V is TRBV5-1 and J is TRBJ2-1; D is ambiguous. Trimming shortened V by 4 bases and J by 4 bases, and 15 bases separated the two germline ends. The germline V gene has CDR1 SGHRS and CDR2 YFSETQ. The CDR3 totals 15 residues. Here the CDR3 reads CASSVTGVQYNEQFF. DNA of the CDR3: TGCGCCAGCAGCGTTACGGGTGTTCAATACAATGAGCAGTTCTTC.

The chain couples TRBV29-1 to TRBJ1-1; D perhaps matches TRBD1 (5 bases). Trimming removed 1 base at V and 5 bases at J, with 8 bases between. Germline lookup yields CDR1 SQVTM and CDR2 ANQGSEA. This CDR3 contains 12 residues. The CDR3 sequence is CSVEAGWTEAFF. The CDR3 DNA reads TGCAGCGTTGAAGCAGGGTGGACTGAAGCTTTCTTT.

The chain has TRBV10-3 and TRBJ1-1; maybe TRBD1 (5 bases). The ends were cut back, 0 bases at V and 4 bases at J, with 21 bases in the middle. Looked up from germline, CDR1 is ENHRY and CDR2 is SYGVKD. This CDR3 is built from 18 residues. CDR3 coding DNA: TGTGCCATCAGTGAGTCGACTCCGTTCAGGGCTGTCGCCACTGAAGCTTTCTTT. Translating gives CAISESTPFRAVATEAFF.

The rearrangement links TRBV29-1 to TRBJ2-1; 8 bases line up with TRBD1. This CDR3 spans 14 amino acids. J lost 3 bases, V lost 2 bases, and 3 bases had no gene match. The germline V gene encodes CDR1 SQVTM and CDR2 ANQGSEA. DNA of the CDR3: TGCAGCGTTGAATGGGACAGGAGCTACAATGAGCAGTTCTTC. Translated: CSVEWDRSYNEQFF.

The chain joins TRBV4-3 to TRBJ2-7, with D possibly being TRBD1 (6 bases). The CDR3 has 15 residues. From germline, CDR1 is LGHNA and CDR2 YSLEER. Trimming stripped 0 bases from V and 3 bases from J, with 12 bases between. CDR3 region: CASSQESYRVYEQYF. In DNA, the CDR3 is TGCGCCAGCAGCCAAGAATCCTACAGGGTCTACGAGCAGTACTTC.

The chain links TRBV11-3 to TRBJ2-5, with D perhaps TRBD1 (6 bases). This CDR3 region has 15 residues. The V gene lost 5 bases and the J gene lost 5 bases, with 18 bases spanning the gap. In germline, CDR1 is SGHNT, CDR2 YENEEA. The CDR3, as DNA: TGTGCCAGCAGCCGAACAACAGGGAAGGTGGAGACCCAGTACTTC. It translates to CASSRTTGKVETQYF.

This chain's CDR3 is CASGGGGYNEQFF. The CDR3 nucleotides read TGTGCCTCGGGTGGGGGAGGTTACAATGAGCAGTTCTTC. The V gene is TRBV30, the J gene TRBJ2-1; possibly TRBD2 for D (6 bases). V lost 7 bases to trimming and J lost 4 bases, with 14 bases between them. The CDR3 is 13 residues long. The germline CDR1 and CDR2 sequences are GTSNPN and SVGIG (reference sequence).

The genes are TRBV7-3 and TRBJ2-6; D is uncertain. Per germline, CDR1 SGHTA and CDR2 FQGTGA. V dropped 2 bases and J dropped 4 bases, with 12 bases sitting between them. This CDR3 is built from 16 residues. The CDR3 nucleotides read TGTGCCAGCAGCTTAGTCTCAGTTCGAGGGGCCAACGTCCTGACTTTC. It specifies CASSLVSVRGANVLTF.

About this clone itself: The junction does not match germline at one end; this may be a read error. V gene TRBV29-1 combines with J gene TRBJ2-1, with D tentatively TRBD1 (6 bases). CDR3 size: 14 residues. Germline V gene sequence: CDR1 SQVTM, CDR2 ANQGSEA. DNA for the CDR3: TGCAGCGTGGAAGACAGGTGGTCCTACAATGAGCAGTTCTTC. Translation: CSVEDRWSYNEQFF.

The V call is TRBV29-1, the J call TRBJ1-2, with 7 nucleotides matching TRBD1. The V and J ends lost 3 bases and 4 bases, in that order; junction bases with no gene match: 5. The CDR3 has 13 amino acids. Germline V lookup: CDR1 SQVTM, CDR2 ANQGSEA. CDR3 protein: CSVERGPFYGYTF. The DNA for the CDR3 is TGCAGCGTTGAGAGGGGGCCCTTCTATGGCTACACCTTC.

The J gene is TRBJ2-1, the V gene TRBV28, with 7 bases that match TRBD1. CDR3 length: 16 residues. V was pared by 5 bases and J by 2 bases, with 9 bases of the junction left unmatched. In germline, CDR1 is MDHEN, CDR2 SYDVKM. The CDR3 DNA follows: TGTGCCAGCAGTGTCTTTCCGACAGGGACCTACAATGAGCAGTTCTTC. Amino acids: CASSVFPTGTYNEQFF.

This clone appeared a few times. V gene TRBV30 combines with J gene TRBJ1-6; D is possibly TRBD1 (6 bases). Trimming left V 3 bases short and J 6 bases short, with 9 bases between. This CDR3 has 13 amino acids. Germline V gene data show CDR1 as GTSNPN and CDR2 as SVGIG (reference sequence). The CDR3 DNA follows: TGTGCCTGGAGCCGGGACATTAATTCACCCCTCCACTTT. It yields the protein CAWSRDINSPLHF.

The rearrangement uses TRBV5-1 and TRBJ1-1, with 9 bases lining up with TRBD1. The CDR3 loop spans 15 amino acids. Germline assignment: CDR1 SGHRS and CDR2 YFSETQ. V gave up 4 bases and J gave up 5 bases; unmatched junction bases: 9. In DNA, the CDR3 is TGCGCCAGCAGCCCATTTAAACAGGGGGCTACTGAAGCTTTCTTT. Translating it yields CASSPFKQGATEAFF.

The V and J genes are TRBV19 and TRBJ2-5; weak D call: TRBD2 (5 bases). CDR1 is LNHDA and CDR2 is SQIVND in the germline V gene (reference sequence). The CDR3 runs 13 residues. Between the trimmed V and J ends, which lost 3 bases and 6 bases, there was a span of 11 bases. The CDR3 DNA reads TGTGCCAGTAGTATGACTACTCGGAAGACCCAGTACTTC. Translating gives CASSMTTRKTQYF.

This chain joins TRBV7-3 and TRBJ2-2; no reliable D call. Germline CDR1 is SGHTA and CDR2 is FQGTGA. Trimming removed 5 bases from V and 2 bases from J, with 12 bases in between. The CDR3 contains 15 residues. The CDR3, as DNA: TGTGCCAGCAGCCCGAGAGTCGATAACACCGGGGAGCTGTTTTTT. It is translated as CASSPRVDNTGELFF.

The chain combines TRBV6-6 with TRBJ1-6; a weak D match, TRBD1 (5 bases). CDR3 size: 14 residues. From germline, CDR1 is MNHNY and CDR2 SVGAGI (reference sequence). The V and J ends lost 0 bases and 10 bases respectively, with 10 bases between them. CDR3 sequence: CASSYSGGRSPLHF. The CDR3, as DNA: TGTGCCAGCAGTTACTCCGGGGGGAGGTCACCCCTCCACTTT.

This rearrangement joins TRBV19 to TRBJ1-5; no clear D. The V end was cut by 5 bases, the J end by 6 bases, with 8 bases between. The CDR3 is 12 residues long. Germline CDR1 reads LNHDA; CDR2 reads SQIVND (reference sequence). DNA of the CDR3: TGTGCCAGTAGTTTAGGGAGTCAGCCCCAGCATTTT. This encodes CASSLGSQPQHF.

The chain carries TRBV10-3 and TRBJ2-1, with TRBD2 matching 9 bases. Trimming at V came to 4 bases and at J to 8 bases, leaving 12 bases not matched to a gene. The V gene's germline CDR1 is ENHRY and CDR2 SYGVKD. This CDR3 contains 16 residues. CDR3 loop: CAISGQASGNWYEQFF. As DNA, the CDR3 is TGTGCCATCAGTGGCCAGGCTAGCGGGAATTGGTATGAGCAGTTCTTC.

The chain combines TRBV6-5 with TRBJ1-1, with 7 bases lining up with TRBD1. After removal of 5 bases from V and 5 bases from J, the junction contained 8 bases not matched to a gene. The germline V gene has CDR1 MNHEY and CDR2 SVGAGI. This CDR3 contains 14 residues. The CDR3 DNA follows: TGTGCCAGCAGTCAGGACAGGCGAAGAACTGAAGCTTTCTTT. This gives the protein CASSQDRRRTEAFF.

DNA for the CDR3: TGTGCCAGCAGTTACCGGACAGGGGCGCAATACTATGGCTACACCTTC. This translates into CASSYRTGAQYYGYTF. V gene TRBV6-5 combines with J gene TRBJ1-2; 9 bases are shared with TRBD1. The CDR3 has 16 amino acids. The ends lost 2 bases at V and 3 bases at J; junction bases unmatched: 7. The germline V gene encodes CDR1 MNHEY and CDR2 SVGAGI.